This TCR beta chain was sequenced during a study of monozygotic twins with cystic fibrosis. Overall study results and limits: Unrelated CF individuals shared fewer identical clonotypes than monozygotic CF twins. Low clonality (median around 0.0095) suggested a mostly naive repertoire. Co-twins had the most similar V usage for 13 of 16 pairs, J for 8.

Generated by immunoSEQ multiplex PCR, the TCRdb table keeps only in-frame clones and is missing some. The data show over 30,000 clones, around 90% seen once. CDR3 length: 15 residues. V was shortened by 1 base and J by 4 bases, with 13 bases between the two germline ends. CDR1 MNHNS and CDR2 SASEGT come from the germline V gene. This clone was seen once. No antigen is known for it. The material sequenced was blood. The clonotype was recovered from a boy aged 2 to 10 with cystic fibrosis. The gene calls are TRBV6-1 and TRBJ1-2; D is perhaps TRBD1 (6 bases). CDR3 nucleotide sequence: TGTGCCAGCAGTGAAGGTGGCAGGGGTCTCTATGGCTACACCTTC. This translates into CASSEGGRGLYGYTF.